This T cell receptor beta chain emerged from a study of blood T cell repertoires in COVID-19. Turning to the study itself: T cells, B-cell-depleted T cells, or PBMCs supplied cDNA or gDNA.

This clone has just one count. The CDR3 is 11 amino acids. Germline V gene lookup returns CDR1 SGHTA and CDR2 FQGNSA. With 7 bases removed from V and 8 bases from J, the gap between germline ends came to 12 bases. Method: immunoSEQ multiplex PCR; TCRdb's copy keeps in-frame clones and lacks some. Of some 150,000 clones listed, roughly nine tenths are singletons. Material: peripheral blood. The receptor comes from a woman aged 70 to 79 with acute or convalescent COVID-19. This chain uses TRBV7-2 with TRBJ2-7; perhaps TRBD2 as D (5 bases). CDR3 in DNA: TGTGCCAGCACCCCCCGGGAACAGCAGTACTTC. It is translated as CASTPREQQYF.